Described below is a single T cell receptor (beta chain) sequence and its context. Exposed enrollees had met someone with a PCR-confirmed or clinician-diagnosed COVID-19 case at some point within the 2 weeks before study entry. These data belong to a study of blood T cell repertoires in COVID-19. Per the authors' pipeline: Amplifying reference gene primers gave estimates of nucleated cell counts. Using immunoSEQ multiplex PCR, the repertoire was profiled, and TCRdb retains in-frame clones only, with some absent. For V, J and clone size, that table is used; D and trimming come from the DNA. This sample yields fewer than 350,000 clones, of which 85% are seen a single time; around 2% belongs to the top ten. V dropped 5 bases and J dropped 6; count of bases not matched to a gene: 7. The CDR3 has 15 amino acids. Germline loops: CDR1 MNHEY, CDR2 SMNVEV (reference sequence).

The receptor was isolated from a woman aged 25-40 years who had been exposed to COVID-19. What was sequenced was PBMCs or T cells enriched from blood (not recorded which). This chain uses TRBV27 with TRBJ2-2, with 9 bases lining up with TRBD1. CDR3 residues: CASSPYTGGPGELFF. The CDR3 DNA is TGTGCCAGCAGTCCCTATACAGGGGGCCCCGGGGAGCTGTTTTTT.